The 11 T cell receptor beta chains presented below share a single source sample, sequenced in a study of glioma-infiltrating T cells after dendritic cell vaccination. The repertoire was sequenced with immunoSEQ multiplex PCR; TCRdb's copy has only in-frame clones and lacks some. The profile shows 55,000 to 75,000 clones, 80% to 85% of them singletons. Sequenced here: blood, sampled before dendritic cell vaccination. Every receptor here comes from a human donor with glioblastoma.

The chain is built from TRBV4-1 and TRBJ1-1; TRBD1 matches 7 bases. This CDR3 spans 18 amino acids. Trimming took 1 base from V and 3 from J; bases not matched to a gene: 14. Looked up from germline, CDR1 is MGHRA and CDR2 is YSYEKL. This chain's CDR3 is CASSQGDSHYLRDTEAFF. For the CDR3, the DNA is TGCGCCAGCAGCCAAGGGGACAGCCATTATTTACGGGACACTGAAGCTTTCTTT.

The chain has TRBV2 and TRBJ2-4; 9 nucleotides line up with TRBD1. Germline assignment: CDR1 SNHLY and CDR2 FYNNEI. Germline trimming cut 6 bases from V and 9 bases from J; bases unmatched to any gene: 6. This CDR3 comprises 13 residues. CDR3: CASSGDRVSIQYF. The CDR3 coding sequence is TGTGCCAGCAGCGGGGACAGGGTCAGCATTCAGTACTTC.

The CDR3 loop is CASSLRTGAGYTF. The CDR3 DNA sequence: TGTGCCAGCAGCTTGAGGACAGGGGCTGGCTACACCTTC. This chain links TRBV5-4 with TRBJ1-2; 9 positions match TRBD1. The germline V gene encodes CDR1 SGHNT and CDR2 YYREEE (reference sequence). The V segment lost 1 base and the J segment 7 bases; nucleotides outside the gene matches: 2. The CDR3 is 13 amino acids. The full variable domain, rest sourced from reference TRBV5-4 and TRBJ1-2, is ETGVTQSPTHLIKTRGQQVTLRCSSQSGHNTVSWYQQALGQGPQFIFQYYREEENGRGNFPPRFSGLQFPNYSSELNVNALELDDSALYLCASSLRTGAGYTFGSGTRLTVV.

The count of this clone is one. This chain connects TRBV2 to TRBJ2-5, with no clear D. Germline V gene data show CDR1 as SNHLY and CDR2 as FYNNEI. The CDR3 covers 13 residues. Deletions cut 4 bases from V and 0 bases from J, with 6 bases between. The CDR3 is CASSGQYQETQYF. DNA of the CDR3: TGTGCCAGCAGTGGCCAGTACCAAGAGACCCAGTACTTC.

The rearrangement links TRBV5-4 to TRBJ2-7; 10 bases are a match to TRBD2. Trimming took 4 bases from V and 5 from J; bases not matched to a gene: 6. The CDR3 runs to 14 residues. Germline V CDR1 and CDR2: SGHNT, YYREEE (reference sequence). CDR3 amino acids: CASSRALAGNEQYF. The CDR3 nucleotides read TGTGCCAGCAGCCGGGCACTAGCGGGGAACGAGCAGTACTTC. The full variable domain, in which reference TRBV5-4 and TRBJ2-7 provide the parts outside the CDR3, is ETGVTQSPTHLIKTRGQQVTLRCSSQSGHNTVSWYQQALGQGPQFIFQYYREEENGRGNFPPRFSGLQFPNYSSELNVNALELDDSALYLCASSRALAGNEQYFGPGTRLTVT.

The gene calls are TRBV6-6 and TRBJ2-5, with 10 bases lining up with TRBD1. With 6 bases clipped from V and 2 bases from J, the junction kept 6 bases outside the gene matches. Germline CDR1 is MNHNY and CDR2 is SVGAGI (reference sequence). The CDR3 covers 15 residues. The CDR3 sequence: CASSTDRGGQETQYF. The CDR3, as DNA: TGTGCCAGCAGCACGGACAGGGGGGGACAAGAGACCCAGTACTTC.

The chain links TRBV6-5 to TRBJ2-3; 7 nucleotides line up with TRBD1. Germline V gene lookup returns CDR1 MNHEY and CDR2 SVGAGI. J was trimmed by 2 bases and V by 0 bases; bases with no gene match: 5. CDR3 size: 16 residues. CDR3 amino acids: CASSYSDRATTDTQYF. Here the CDR3 DNA reads TGTGCCAGCAGTTACTCCGACAGGGCTACCACAGATACGCAGTATTTT.

CDR3 bases: TGTGCCAGCAGCTCGCCGACAGAGCGGAACACTGAAGCTTTCTTT. This gives the protein CASSSPTERNTEAFF. The V call is TRBV7-9, the J call TRBJ1-1; D might be TRBD1 (5 bases). The CDR3 contains 15 residues. Germline V CDR1 and CDR2: SEHNR, FQNEAQ (reference sequence). Trimming cost V 4 bases and J 1 base, with 13 bases left between them.

The chain is built from TRBV9 and TRBJ2-1, with 9 bases fitting TRBD2. This CDR3 region has 15 residues. The V segment lost 0 bases and the J segment 11 bases; nucleotides outside the gene matches: 9. Germline V gene data show CDR1 as SGDLS and CDR2 as YYNGEE. CDR3 sequence: CASSVGGGVTGKQFF. CDR3 in DNA: TGTGCCAGCAGCGTAGGCGGGGGGGTTACTGGGAAGCAGTTCTTC.

J is TRBJ2-2 and V is TRBV9; no clear D gene. Trimming stripped 0 bases from V and 5 bases from J, with 11 bases between. Per the germline V gene, CDR1 is SGDLS and CDR2 is YYNGEE. The CDR3 loop spans 15 amino acids. CDR3 protein: CASSVAGSRTGELFF. In DNA form, the CDR3 reads TGTGCCAGCAGCGTAGCGGGTTCCCGAACCGGGGAGCTGTTTTTT.

Turning to this clone: The same CDR3 can be traced to other DNA sequences in this sample. The chain carries TRBV11-2 and TRBJ1-4; D is uncertain. V gave up 1 base and J gave up 7 bases, with 13 bases separating them. The CDR3 contains 15 residues. Germline values: CDR1 SGHAT, CDR2 FQNNGV. The CDR3 coding sequence is TGTGCCAGCAGCTTAGCCCGGGAAGAGGGTGAAAAACTGTTTTTT. Translated, it gives CASSLAREEGEKLFF.